This paragraph reports one T cell receptor (beta chain). The CDR3 sequence is 14 residues long. V shed 5 bases and J 6 bases; nucleotides not matched to a gene: 7. Germline V gene lookup returns CDR1 SGDLS and CDR2 YYNGEE. This table comes from immunoSEQ multiplex PCR, and its TCRdb copy is limited to in-frame clones, with some not included. Of some 65,000 clones detected, 88% appear once; the ten largest clones hold around 18%. These data belong to a study of blood T cell repertoires in COVID-19. This receptor was identified in a woman over 75 with active COVID-19. The J gene is TRBJ2-2, the V gene TRBV9; the match to TRBD1 covers 7 bases. Sequencing was done on a sample of peripheral blood. CDR3 coding DNA: TGTGCCAGCAGTAGACAGGGCCCTCCCGGGGAGCTGTTTTTT. It codes for CASSRQGPPGELFF.